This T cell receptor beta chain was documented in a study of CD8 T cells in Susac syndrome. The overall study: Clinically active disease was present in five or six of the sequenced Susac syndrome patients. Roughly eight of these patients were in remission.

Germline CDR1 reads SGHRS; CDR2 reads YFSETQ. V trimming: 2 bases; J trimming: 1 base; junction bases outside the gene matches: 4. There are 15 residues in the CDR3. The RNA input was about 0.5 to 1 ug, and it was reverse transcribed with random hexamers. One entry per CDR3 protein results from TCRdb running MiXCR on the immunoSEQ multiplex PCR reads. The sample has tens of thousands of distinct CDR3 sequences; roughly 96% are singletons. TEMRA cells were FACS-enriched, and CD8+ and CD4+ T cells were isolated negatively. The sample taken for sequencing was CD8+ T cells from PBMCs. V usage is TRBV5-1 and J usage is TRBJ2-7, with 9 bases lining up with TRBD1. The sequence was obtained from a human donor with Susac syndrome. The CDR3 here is CASSLSQGASYEQYF. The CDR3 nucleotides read TGCGCCAGCAGCTTATCACAGGGGGCGTCCTACGAGCAGTACTTC.